This T cell receptor beta chain was retrieved from a study of T cell responses to AZD1222 COVID-19 vaccine. Germline V gene data show CDR1 as ENHRY and CDR2 as SYGVKD. The CDR3 has 15 residues. V was pared by 4 bases and J by 2 bases, with 4 bases of the junction left unmatched. A few counts support this clone. The antigen is unknown. Findings of the study overall: After the peak T cell response, and only then, were repertoires sampled.

Clones were read by immunoSEQ multiplex PCR, and TCRdb kept only the in-frame ones, dropping some. The data hold more than 150,000 clones, with over 80% observed a single time. This chain joins TRBV10-3 and TRBJ1-3; 8 bases match TRBD1. Source: peripheral blood, taken on day 0 of AZD1222 vaccination. This sequence originates from an adult in good health. The CDR3 coding sequence is TGTGCCATCAGTGGGGGGACAGGAGCTGGAAACACCATATATTTT. Amino acid sequence: CAISGGTGAGNTIYF.